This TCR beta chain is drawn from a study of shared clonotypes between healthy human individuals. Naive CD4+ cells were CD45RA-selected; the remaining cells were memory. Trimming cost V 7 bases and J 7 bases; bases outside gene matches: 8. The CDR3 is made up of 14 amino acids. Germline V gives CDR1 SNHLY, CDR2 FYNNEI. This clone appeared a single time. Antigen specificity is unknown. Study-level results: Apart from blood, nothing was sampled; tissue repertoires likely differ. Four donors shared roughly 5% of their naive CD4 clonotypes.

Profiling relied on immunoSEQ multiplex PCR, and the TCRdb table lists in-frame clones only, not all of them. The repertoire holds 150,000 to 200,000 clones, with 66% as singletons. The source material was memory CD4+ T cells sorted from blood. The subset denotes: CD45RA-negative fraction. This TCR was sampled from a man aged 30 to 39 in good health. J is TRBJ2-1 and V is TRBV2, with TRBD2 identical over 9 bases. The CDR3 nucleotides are TGTGCCAGCAAACAGACTAGCGGAGGGAATGAGCAGTTCTTC. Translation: CASKQTSGGNEQFF.